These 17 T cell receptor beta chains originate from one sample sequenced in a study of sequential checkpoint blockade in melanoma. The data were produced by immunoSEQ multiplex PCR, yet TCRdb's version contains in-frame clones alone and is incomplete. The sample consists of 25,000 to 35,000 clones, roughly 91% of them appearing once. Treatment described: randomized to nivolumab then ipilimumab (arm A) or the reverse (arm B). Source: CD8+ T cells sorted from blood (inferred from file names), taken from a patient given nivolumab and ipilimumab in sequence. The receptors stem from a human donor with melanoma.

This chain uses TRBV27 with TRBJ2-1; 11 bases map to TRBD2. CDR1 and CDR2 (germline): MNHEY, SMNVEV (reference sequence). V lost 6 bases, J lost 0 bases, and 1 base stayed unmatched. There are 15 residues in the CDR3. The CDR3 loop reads CASSLAGGSYNEQFF. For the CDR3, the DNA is TGTGCCAGCAGCCTAGCGGGGGGCTCCTACAATGAGCAGTTCTTC.

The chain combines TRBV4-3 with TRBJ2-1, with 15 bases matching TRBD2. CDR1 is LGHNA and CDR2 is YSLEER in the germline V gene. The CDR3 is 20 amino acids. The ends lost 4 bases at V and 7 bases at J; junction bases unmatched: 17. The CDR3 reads CASSPSGLAGGLWSANEQFF. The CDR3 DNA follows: TGCGCCAGCAGCCCATCAGGACTAGCGGGGGGGCTGTGGTCGGCTAATGAGCAGTTCTTC.

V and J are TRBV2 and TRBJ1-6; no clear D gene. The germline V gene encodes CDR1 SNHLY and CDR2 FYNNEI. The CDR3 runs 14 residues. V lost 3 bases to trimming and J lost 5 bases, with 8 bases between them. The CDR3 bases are TGTGCCAGCAGTGATTGGGCAGATAATTCACCCCTCCACTTT. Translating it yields CASSDWADNSPLHF.

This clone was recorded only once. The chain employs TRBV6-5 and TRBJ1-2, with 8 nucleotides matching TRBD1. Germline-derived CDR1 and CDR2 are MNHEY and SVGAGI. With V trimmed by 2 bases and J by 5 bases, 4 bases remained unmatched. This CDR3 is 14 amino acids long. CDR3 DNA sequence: TGTGCCAGCAGTTACGGGACAGGAGGATATGGCTACACCTTC. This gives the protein CASSYGTGGYGYTF.

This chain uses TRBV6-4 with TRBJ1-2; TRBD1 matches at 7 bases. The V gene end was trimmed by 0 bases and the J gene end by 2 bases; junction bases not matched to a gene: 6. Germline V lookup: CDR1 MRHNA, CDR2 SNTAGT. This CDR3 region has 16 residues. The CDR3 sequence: CASSDSGTVLNYGYTF. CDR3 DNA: TGTGCCAGCAGTGACTCCGGGACAGTGTTAAACTATGGCTACACCTTC.

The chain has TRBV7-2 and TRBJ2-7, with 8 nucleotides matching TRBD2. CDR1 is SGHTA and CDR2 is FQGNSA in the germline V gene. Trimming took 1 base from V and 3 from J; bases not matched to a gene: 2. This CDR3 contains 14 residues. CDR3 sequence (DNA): TGTGCCAGCAGCTTAGAGCGGGGGTACTACGAGCAGTACGTC. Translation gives CASSLERGYYEQYV.

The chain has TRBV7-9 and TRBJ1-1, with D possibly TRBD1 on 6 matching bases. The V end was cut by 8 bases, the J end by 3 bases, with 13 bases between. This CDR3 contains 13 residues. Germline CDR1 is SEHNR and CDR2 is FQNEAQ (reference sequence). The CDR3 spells CASLTGGHTEAFF. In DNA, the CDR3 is TGTGCCAGCCTTACCGGGGGGCACACTGAAGCTTTCTTT.

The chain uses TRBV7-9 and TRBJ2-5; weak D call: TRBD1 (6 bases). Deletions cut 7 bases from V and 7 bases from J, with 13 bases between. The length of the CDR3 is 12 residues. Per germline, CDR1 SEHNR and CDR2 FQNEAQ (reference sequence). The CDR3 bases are TGTGCCAGCACCAAAGGGGGTGGGACCCAGTACTTC. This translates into CASTKGGGTQYF.

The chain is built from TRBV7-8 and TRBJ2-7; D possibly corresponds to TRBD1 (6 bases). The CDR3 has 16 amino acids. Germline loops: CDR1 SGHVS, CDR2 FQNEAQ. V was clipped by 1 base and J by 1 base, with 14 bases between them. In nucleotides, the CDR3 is TGTGCCAGCAGCTTAGGTTGGGTGGACAGATCCTACGAGCAGTACTTC. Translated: CASSLGWVDRSYEQYF.

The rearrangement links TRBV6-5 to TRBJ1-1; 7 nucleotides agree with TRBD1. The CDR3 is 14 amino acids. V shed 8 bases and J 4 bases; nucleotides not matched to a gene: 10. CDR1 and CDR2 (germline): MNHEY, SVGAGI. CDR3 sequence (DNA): TGTGCCAGCGGCCTACAGGGACAGACCACTGAAGCTTTCTTT. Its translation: CASGLQGQTTEAFF.

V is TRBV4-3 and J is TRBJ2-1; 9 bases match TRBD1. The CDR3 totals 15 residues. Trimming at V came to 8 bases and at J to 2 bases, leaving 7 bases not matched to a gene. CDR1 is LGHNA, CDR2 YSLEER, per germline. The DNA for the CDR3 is TGCGCCAGCGGGAGGGACAGGGAACCCTACAATGAGCAGTTCTTC. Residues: CASGRDREPYNEQFF.

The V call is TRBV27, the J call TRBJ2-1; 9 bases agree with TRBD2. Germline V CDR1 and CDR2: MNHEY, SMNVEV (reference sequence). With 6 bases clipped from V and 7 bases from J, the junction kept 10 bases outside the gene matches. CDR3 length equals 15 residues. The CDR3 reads CASRPTSGIDNEQFF. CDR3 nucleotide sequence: TGTGCCAGCAGGCCGACTAGCGGTATCGATAATGAGCAGTTCTTC.

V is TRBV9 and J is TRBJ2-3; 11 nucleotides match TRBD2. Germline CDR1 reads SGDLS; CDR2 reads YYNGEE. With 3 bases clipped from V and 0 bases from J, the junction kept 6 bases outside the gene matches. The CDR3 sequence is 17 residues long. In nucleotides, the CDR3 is TGTGCCAGCAGCGAAGGGACTAGCGGAATTAGCACAGATACGCAGTATTTT. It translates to CASSEGTSGISTDTQYF.

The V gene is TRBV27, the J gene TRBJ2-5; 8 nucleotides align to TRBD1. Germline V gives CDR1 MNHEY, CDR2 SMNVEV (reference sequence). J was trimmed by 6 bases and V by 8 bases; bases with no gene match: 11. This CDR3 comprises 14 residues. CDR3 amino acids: CASARGGQGQTQYF. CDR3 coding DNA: TGTGCCAGCGCCCGGGGCGGACAGGGCCAGACCCAGTACTTC.

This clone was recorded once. The CDR3 DNA sequence: TGTGCCAGCAGTGGGATAGCGGGGCCCTCCTACGAGCAGTACTTC. Translation gives CASSGIAGPSYEQYF. V and J are TRBV27 and TRBJ2-7; 8 bases fit TRBD2. CDR1 and CDR2 (germline): MNHEY, SMNVEV (reference sequence). Trimming cost V 5 bases and J 0 bases; bases outside gene matches: 6. The CDR3 is made up of 15 amino acids.

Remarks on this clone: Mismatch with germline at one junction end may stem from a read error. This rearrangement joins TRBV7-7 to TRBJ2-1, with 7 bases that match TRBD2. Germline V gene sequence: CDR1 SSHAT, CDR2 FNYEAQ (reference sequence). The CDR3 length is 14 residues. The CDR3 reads CASSPAGRVGEQFF. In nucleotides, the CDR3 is TGTGCTAGCAGCCCAGCGGGGAGGGTCGGTGAGCAGTTCTTC.

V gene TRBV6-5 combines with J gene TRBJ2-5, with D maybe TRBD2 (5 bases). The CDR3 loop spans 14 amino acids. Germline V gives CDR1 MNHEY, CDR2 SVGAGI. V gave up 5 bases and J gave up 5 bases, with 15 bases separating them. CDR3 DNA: TGTGCCAGCAGTCAGGTGCTAGCAGAGGAGACCCAGTACTTC. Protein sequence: CASSQVLAEETQYF.